The 10 T cell receptor beta chains reported below all come from one sample, sequenced in a study of low-dose radiotherapy and immunotherapy resistance in tumors (dated by TCRdb to 2021 to 2024). The intended sense of this specimen's time point label: after trial treatment. Explained via the paper, the treatment or condition label denotes: LDRT plus nivolumab, ipilimumab, low-dose cyclophosphamide and aspirin (RACIN trial). Sequencing instrument: Illumina HiSeq 2500. First-strand cDNA was synthesized using Superscript III and a set of TRAV- and TRBV-specific primers, so that both TCRalpha and TCRbeta chains were covered. TCRs were amplified with Phusion for about 21 PCR cycles, with a constant-region primer paired with the adapter attached to the V primers. TCRdb reprocessed the public reads (quality trimming at Q25 with fastp, clone calling with MiXCR) and kept in-frame beta chains. Entries that share a CDR3 protein sequence are merged under the most common genes and DNA. This sample gives approximately 80,000 distinct CDR3 sequences in total; about a sixth of them show up just once. The ten biggest clones cover 1.4% to 1.5% of the sample.

The sample in question was PBMCs, obtained after low-dose radiotherapy plus immunotherapy. The source of these receptors is a male donor with prostate cancer.

This clonotype was seen many times. The genes are TRBV20-1 and TRBJ2-2; TRBD2 matches 7 bases. The CDR3 contains 16 residues. The germline V gene has CDR1 DFQATT and CDR2 SNEGSKA (reference sequence). Trimming took 7 bases from V and 3 from J; bases not matched to a gene: 14. CDR3 bases: TGCAGTGTCCCATCTGGCGGGAGCATCGACACCGGGGAGCTGTTTTTT. Encoded protein: CSVPSGGSIDTGELFF.

This chain links TRBV5-4 with TRBJ2-1; no reliable D call. Trimming stripped 4 bases from V and 1 base from J, with 15 bases between. The CDR3 is 16 residues long. Germline V lookup: CDR1 SGHNT, CDR2 YYREEE (reference sequence). For the CDR3, the DNA is TGTGCCAGCAGCCCGGGCGGTGGGCATTCCTACAATGAGCAGTTCTTC. Translation: CASSPGGGHSYNEQFF.

This clonotype was seen repeatedly, ten times or more. V and J are TRBV28 and TRBJ2-5; the match to TRBD2 covers 11 bases. The CDR3 runs 16 residues. Germline V gene sequence: CDR1 MDHEN, CDR2 SYDVKM. The junction had 9 bases not matched to a gene; V was cut back by 6 bases and J by 3 bases. The CDR3 region is CASSALLLAGEETQYF. Here the CDR3 DNA reads TGTGCCAGCAGCGCCCTCCTACTAGCGGGGGAAGAGACCCAGTACTTC.

At least ten counts were recorded for this clonotype. The V call is TRBV6-2 or TRBV6-3, the J call TRBJ2-3; D perhaps matches TRBD1 (6 bases). V lost 0 bases to trimming and J lost 4 bases, with 17 bases between them. Looked up from germline, CDR1 is MNHEY and CDR2 is SVGEGT. The CDR3 is 17 amino acids. The CDR3 is CASSYSGAGTPPDTQYF. Here the CDR3 DNA reads TGTGCCAGCAGTTACTCGGGGGCCGGCACTCCCCCAGATACGCAGTATTTT.

In its sample, this clonotype was seen many times. The rearrangement uses TRBV28 and TRBJ2-5; 7 bases map to TRBD2. The CDR3 covers 17 residues. J gave up 4 bases and V 4 bases, and 15 bases lay outside the gene matches. Germline V lookup: CDR1 MDHEN, CDR2 SYDVKM. The CDR3 is CASSSRTRSRSVETQYF. In nucleotides, the CDR3 is TGTGCCAGCAGTTCTAGGACTAGGAGTCGTTCCGTAGAGACCCAGTACTTC.

This clonotype was counted ten times or more. V gene TRBV7-6 combines with J gene TRBJ2-1; the D gene is possibly TRBD1 (7 bases). Trimming removed 3 bases at V and 3 bases at J, with 30 bases between. The germline V gene has CDR1 SGHVS and CDR2 FNYEAQ. The CDR3 length is 21 residues. The CDR3 spells CASSFRSLRGTASKSYNEQFF. CDR3 nucleotides: TGTGCCAGCAGCTTTCGCTCACTCCGCGGGACAGCTTCGAAAAGCTACAATGAGCAGTTCTTC.

This clonotype was seen repeatedly, ten times or more. V and J are TRBV6-2 or TRBV6-3 and TRBJ2-7; TRBD1 aligns across 9 bases. Germline CDR1 reads MNHEY; CDR2 reads SVGEGT. V dropped 6 bases and J dropped 3; count of bases not matched to a gene: 9. The CDR3 consists of 15 residues. CDR3 sequence: CASRRTGDTGYEQYF. In DNA, the CDR3 is TGTGCCAGCAGACGGACAGGGGACACGGGCTACGAGCAGTACTTC.

The chain is built from TRBV19 and TRBJ2-3; D is uncertain. This CDR3 comprises 14 residues. Germline-derived CDR1 and CDR2 are LNHDA and SQIVND (reference sequence). Trimming left V 8 bases short and J 0 bases short, with 12 bases between. As DNA, the CDR3 is TGTGCCAGTCGGCCTAGTACTAGCACAGATACGCAGTATTTT. It is translated as CASRPSTSTDTQYF.

The chain has TRBV20-1 and TRBJ2-1; TRBD2 matches 15 bases. Germline V gene data show CDR1 as DFQATT and CDR2 as SNEGSKA (reference sequence). This CDR3 has 14 amino acids. V lost 6 bases to trimming and J lost 8 bases; unmatched junction nucleotides: 5. DNA of the CDR3: TGCAGTGCCGGACTAGCGGGAGGGCCCCATGAGCAGTTCTTC. It specifies CSAGLAGGPHEQFF.

Concerning this clonotype itself: Lacking the conserved final phenylalanine or tryptophan, this CDR3 likely reflects a read error. The J gene is TRBJ1-6, the V gene TRBV27, with TRBD1 identical over 8 bases. This CDR3 spans 14 amino acids. Losses at the gene ends were 6 bases for V and 9 bases for J; bases not matched to a gene: 7. Germline lookup yields CDR1 MNHEY and CDR2 SMNVEV (reference sequence). As DNA, the CDR3 is TGTGCCAGCAGCCGACAGGGGCATGCTTCACCCCTCCACTGT. Amino acids: CASSRQGHASPLHC.